The clone carrying this T cell receptor (beta chain) was counted between two and nine times. What it binds is unknown. This record comes from a study of T cells after yellow fever vaccination. Study-wide points: There was a small share of clonotypes that showed up in both the CD4 and CD8 compartments. Researchers cautioned that FACS-sorted repertoires could harbor abundant clonotypes contaminating from the bulk population. A weaker but faster secondary response was observed, peaking on day 5 versus 15.

The ends were cut back, 2 bases at V and 2 bases at J, with 15 bases in the middle. The CDR3 spans 16 residues. Germline V CDR1 and CDR2: MNHEY, SVGAGI. One entry per CDR3 protein, called by TCRdb with MiXCR from the 5' RACE reads. The table records roughly 310,000 distinct CDR3 sequences, 8% to 10% of them present only once. The chain uses TRBV6-5 and TRBJ1-1; TRBD1 is a possible D gene (5 bases). The sequence was collected from a man aged 18 to 30 who received the YFV17D yellow fever vaccine. The sequences come from PBMCs, collected on the day of the first yellow fever vaccination. CDR3 region: CASSYGSGTLNTEAFF. CDR3 DNA: TGTGCCAGCAGTTACGGTTCAGGGACTTTAAACACTGAAGCTTTCTTT.